A selection of T cell receptor beta chains follows, all from one sample in a study of post-analysis software for immune sequencing data. TCRdb called the PCR reads again in MiXCR, with one record for every CDR3 protein. Of roughly 570,000 distinct CDR3 sequences listed, around 34% are singletons. Sequenced material: blood. These receptors all come from a girl aged 2 to 17 with multiple sclerosis. The CDR3 runs from the conserved cysteine through the conserved F or W. Fields, in order: V gene, CDR3 length, J gene, D gene, CDR3 protein. A D gene is named only where the DNA matches it firmly.

TRBV5-1,15,TRBJ2-1,.,CASSRQFSSYNEQFF
TRBV20-1,13,TRBJ2-7,TRBD1,CSARVDRGGEQYF
TRBV10-3,12,TRBJ2-5,TRBD2,CSTSGGEETQYF
TRBV20-1,11,TRBJ2-1,.,CSADLYNEQFF
TRBV11-2,14,TRBJ2-3,.,CASSLDPSQGKGYF
TRBV15,14,TRBJ2-7,.,CATSRARATYEQYF
TRBV4-1,17,TRBJ2-2,TRBD2,CASSQLLAGGNTGELFF
TRBV6-6,12,TRBJ2-1,.,CASRLGANEQFF
TRBV7-3,13,TRBJ1-1,.,CASSMDENTEAFF
TRBV3-1,13,TRBJ1-2,.,CASSQDYALGYTF
TRBV20-1,14,TRBJ2-7,TRBD2,CSAETSGRAGEQYF
TRBV11-1,16,.,.,CASSTQDWTANYEQYF
TRBV4-2,17,TRBJ2-3,.,CASSQDALRGSTDTQYF
TRBV5-1,17,TRBJ2-3,TRBD2,CASSRPGLAGGRDTQYF
TRBV15,13,TRBJ2-3,.,CATSRQAEDTQYF
TRBV29-1,15,TRBJ2-3,.,CSVVWTSNEADTQYF
TRBV10-3,14,TRBJ2-1,.,CAISESPRGGQPFF
TRBV20-1,14,TRBJ2-7,.,CSARGLAYEGAQYF
TRBV2,14,TRBJ2-1,.,CASIPVPGADEQFF
TRBV19,15,TRBJ1-1,TRBD1,CASSIDGTGGTEAFF
TRBV7-9,13,TRBJ1-2,.,CASSLAGFGGYTF
TRBV7-3,14,TRBJ1-1,.,CASSLGAENTEAFF
TRBV7-3,13,TRBJ2-2,.,CASSPWLTGELFF
TRBV7-2,14,TRBJ1-6,TRBD1,CASTRQGTNSPLHF
TRBV6-6,14,TRBJ1-2,.,CASSHAPSDMRYTF
TRBV7-2,14,TRBJ2-7,.,CASRDDPGTYEQYF
TRBV20-1,14,TRBJ1-6,.,CSARVGGMDSPLHF
TRBV7-9,14,.,.,CASSVTGSGETQYF
TRBV10-3,12,TRBJ2-7,.,CAISDRIYEQYF
TRBV7-2,14,TRBJ2-5,.,CASSRAVGQETQYF
TRBV6-5,14,TRBJ2-5,.,CASSFSTEQETQYF
TRBV24-1,12,TRBJ2-2,.,CATRDLPGELFF
TRBV20-1,13,TRBJ2-7,TRBD1,CSASGTGSYEQYF
TRBV4-1,15,.,.,CAGSQEIWLVVEQYF
TRBV5-6,15,TRBJ2-7,.,CASSSRGGHNYEQYF
TRBV5-1,15,TRBJ2-7,.,CASSLAKSETYEQYF
TRBV6-2/TRBV6-3,16,TRBJ1-2,TRBD1,CASSYGGGPSVGGYTF
TRBV5-1,14,TRBJ2-7,.,CASSFTVDSYEQYF
TRBV4-1,15,TRBJ1-5,TRBD1,CASSQGDRSNQPQHF
TRBV9,15,TRBJ2-1,TRBD1,CASSVTGTGGYEQFF
TRBV6-1,14,TRBJ1-1,TRBD1,CASSDYRGENEAFF